The T cell receptor beta chain described here comes from a study of T cells in Graves' hyperthyroidism and ophthalmopathy (dated by TCRdb to about 2019). Background on the whole study: Peripheral blood was sampled at the time of initial diagnosis, prior to any treatment. For training and testing, the 100 or so patients in the discovery cohort were randomly divided in a 7:3 ratio. TCR Vbeta CDR3 sequencing of approximately 140 peripheral blood samples (approximately 44 ophthalmopathy, 75 to 85 hyperthyroidism and roughly 17 progressor patients) is reported in the paper. Whether ophthalmopathy could be predicted prospectively was tested in an independent validation cohort made up of 18 to 20 hyperthyroidism patients plus 17 patients who later progressed to ophthalmopathy. In more than five Graves' hyperthyroidism patients, the study also compared T-cell repertoires from thyroid tissue with T-cell repertoires from blood. A discovery cohort of about a hundred patients, roughly 43 with Graves' ophthalmopathy and roughly 59 with stable Graves' hyperthyroidism, was used to find distinguishing TCR V-J signatures. Once sampling was done, hyperthyroidism patients were given methimazole at a starting dose of 30 mg daily, whereas ophthalmopathy patients were given high-dose intravenous methylprednisolone. Findings and caveats that apply to the study as a whole: In validation, the model predicted progression to ophthalmopathy a median of around six months before onset, with over 60% sensitivity and about 75% specificity. Blood samples also contained most of the expanded thyroid clonotypes (frequency above 0.001), which suggests that blood repertoires may reflect thyroid immune responses. In cross-validation, a model built on a 13 V-J signature told ophthalmopathy apart from stable hyperthyroidism with 87.88% sensitivity and 81% to 82% specificity, and in testing the same model reached 80%/75%. No statistical method was used to set the sample size in advance, and investigators knew the group allocation.

This clonotype occurred a few times. No antigen is known for it. Per-base quality was not reported, and no clone a single base away is much larger than it. Amplification of TCR beta CDR3 regions was carried out from RNA transcripts. The TCR CDR3 was subjected to a first round of RT-PCR using the HTBI primer set and the Qiagen OneStep RT-PCR kit. Libraries were constructed in a second round of multiplex PCR, after which size selection and purification were performed. The libraries were sequenced on an Illumina HiSeq2000 using paired-end 100 bp reads. In the source study's methods: SOAPnuke was used to process the raw data, with reads discarded if the reads contained adapters or uncalled bases, had a mean Phred below 15, or lacked an exact constant-primer or identifier match. COPE v1.2.5 was used to merge the high-quality paired reads, and each unique nucleotide sequence was defined as a clonotype. MiTCR v1.1 was used to align clonotypes to the IMGT TRBV, TRBD and TRBJ reference segments. The analysis included only V-J combinations with a frequency above 0.0001, which together covered over 98% of the repertoires. A TCS score was defined as the ratio of F50 (clonal expansion) to E x V (chaos), with BLOSUM62-based TCRdist applied between CDR3 peptides within each V-J. Welch's t-statistics and random forest reduced fewer than 550 V-J features to under 15, which were used in a naive Bayes classifier (R e1071). Using fastp trimming at Q25 and MiXCR clonotype assembly, TCRdb reanalyzed the public sequencing data and kept in-frame beta chains. Every CDR3 protein is listed once, alongside the most common genes and DNA of its rows. The V and J calls follow TCRdb's processing rather than the paper's. The sample yields 600,000 or so distinct CDR3 sequences; 11% to 15% were counted once. Jointly, the top ten make up more than 6% of the sample.

Ophthalmopathy patients had moderately to severely active disease, with a Clinical Activity Score of 3 or more, a NOSPECS grade of 4 or more, and a disease duration of less than 3 months. Any patient with an uncontrolled infection, another autoimmune disease, pregnancy or lactation was excluded. Clinical symptoms, serum thyroxine and TRAb, thyroid ultrasound, and orbital computed tomography formed the basis for the diagnoses. PBMCs were separated from approximately 9.9 ml of fresh peripheral blood using Ficoll-Paque density gradient centrifugation. Total RNA was extracted with Trizol reagent, and quality was checked on an Agilent 2100 Bioanalyzer. From a lookup of the germline V gene, CDR1 and CDR2 are SQVTM and ANQGSEA. CDR3 length: 14 amino acids, cysteine to phenylalanine. Only the CDR3 region is kept as DNA, spanning 42 bases read in frame from base 1. The junction shows trimming of 4 bases on V and 2 bases on J, plus 12 bases between the germline ends.

This chain joins TRBV29-1 to TRBJ1-5, with no confidently assigned D gene. This sequence was found in a woman under 30 with Graves' ophthalmopathy. Sequences were obtained from blood. The DNA is as follows: TGCAGCGTTGCTTTGGGATTCGGCAATCAGCCCCAGCATTTT. Translated, this is CSVALGFGNQPQHF.